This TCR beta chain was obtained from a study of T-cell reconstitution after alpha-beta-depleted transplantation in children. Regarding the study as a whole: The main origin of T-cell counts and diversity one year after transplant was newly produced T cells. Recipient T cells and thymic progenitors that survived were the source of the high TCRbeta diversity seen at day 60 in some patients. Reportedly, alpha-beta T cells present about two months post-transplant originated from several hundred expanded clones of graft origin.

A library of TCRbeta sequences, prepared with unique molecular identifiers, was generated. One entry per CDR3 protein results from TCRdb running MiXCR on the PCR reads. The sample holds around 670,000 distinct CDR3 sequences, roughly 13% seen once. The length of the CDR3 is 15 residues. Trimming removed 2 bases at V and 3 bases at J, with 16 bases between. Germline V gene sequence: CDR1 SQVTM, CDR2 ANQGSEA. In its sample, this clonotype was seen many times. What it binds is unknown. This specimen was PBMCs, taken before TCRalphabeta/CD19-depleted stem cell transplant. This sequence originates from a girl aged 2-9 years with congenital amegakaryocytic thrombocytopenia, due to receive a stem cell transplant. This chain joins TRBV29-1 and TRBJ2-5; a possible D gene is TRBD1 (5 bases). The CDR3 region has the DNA TGCAGCGTTGAATGGCAAGGCCAGGGTGAAGAGACCCAGTACTTC. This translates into CSVEWQGQGEETQYF.